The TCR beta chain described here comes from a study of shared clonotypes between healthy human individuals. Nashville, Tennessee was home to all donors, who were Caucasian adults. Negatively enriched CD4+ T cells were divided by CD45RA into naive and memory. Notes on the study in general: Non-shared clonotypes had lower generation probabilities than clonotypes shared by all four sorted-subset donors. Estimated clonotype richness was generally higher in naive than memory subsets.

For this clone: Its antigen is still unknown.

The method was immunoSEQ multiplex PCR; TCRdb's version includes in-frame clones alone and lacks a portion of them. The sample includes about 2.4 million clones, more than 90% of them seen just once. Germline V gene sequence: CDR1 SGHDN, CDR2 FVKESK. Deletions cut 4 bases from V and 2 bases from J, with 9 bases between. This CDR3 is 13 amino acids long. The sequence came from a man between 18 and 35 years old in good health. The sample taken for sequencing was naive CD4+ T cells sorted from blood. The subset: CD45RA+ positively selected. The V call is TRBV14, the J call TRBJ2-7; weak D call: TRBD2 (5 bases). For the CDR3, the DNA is TGTGCCAGCAGCCTGGGAGTTCCCTACGAGCAGTACTTC. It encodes CASSLGVPYEQYF.